This T cell receptor (beta chain) was identified in a study of glioma-infiltrating T cells after dendritic cell vaccination (dated by TCRdb to about 2016). Regarding the study in general: A cohort of approximately 15 glioblastoma patients from Phase I and II dendritic cell vaccination trials was included, of whom 9 were newly diagnosed and 6 had recurrent disease. Patients received autologous tumor lysate-pulsed dendritic cell vaccination between about 2003 and 2013. The vaccine was prepared from monocyte-derived dendritic cells that were cultured for seven days with IL-4 and GM-CSF and then pulsed overnight with autologous tumor lysate. Each patient was given three intradermal dendritic cell vaccine injections, spaced two weeks apart, in the arm below the axilla. In glioblastoma patients vaccinated with dendritic cells, deep sequencing of TCR beta CDR3 regions served to measure the amount of tumor-infiltrating lymphocytes and to compare repertoires between tumor and blood. Survival after dendritic cell vaccination was correlated with TCR sequencing metrics such as TIL content and the overlap between tumor and blood repertoires. Overall study outcomes, separate from this receptor: TCR clonality showed no direct relationship with survival, which suggests that a diverse polyclonal response may be important. The cohort was small and heterogeneous, only a few patients had full blood and tumor sets, and even fewer had initial-recurrent tumor pairs. Longer time to progression and overall survival after dendritic cell vaccination were predicted by higher estimated pretreatment TIL content. The TCR overlap response model with three groups was called speculative and said to need prospective validation.

Regarding this clone: The clone's antigen remains unknown. Base qualities are not at hand, and no much larger clone is one base apart.

To be selected, patients needed enough residual fresh-frozen tumor tissue and more than two years of available survival data. Although molecular status otherwise differed among the glioblastoma patients, no patient had an isocitrate dehydrogenase mutation. PBMC were collected before vaccination, two weeks after the third vaccination, and at tumor progression if progression occurred. The Qiagen DNeasy Blood extraction Kit was used for extraction of genomic DNA. Relative to germline, V is 3 bases shorter and J is 3 bases shorter, with 14 bases between their ends. CDR1 and CDR2 were assigned from the germline V gene as SGHTA and FQGTGA. Including the terminal cysteine and phenylalanine, the CDR3 comprises 15 residues. The read is trimmed to its CDR3 DNA, 45 bases read in frame from base 1. Using the immunoSEQ assay, TCRB CDR3 regions were amplified from 2 to 2.5 micrograms of genomic DNA, or from all available DNA when less than that was on hand. The multiplex PCR employed 60 forward primers targeting TCR V beta segments and 13 reverse primers targeting J beta segments. To estimate the number of reads per starting template, synthetic control templates were added to each sample at limiting dilution. Reads of 87 bp were generated by sequencing on the Illumina HiSeq System. For the original study's pipeline: PCR and sequencing errors were removed by merging closely related sequences with a nearest neighbor algorithm. TCR overlap was defined as the percentage of unique tumor TCR beta sequences that were also present in the same patient's peripheral blood. Not all clones reach the TCRdb copy of this immuneACCESS table, which keeps in-frame sequences only. Checked studies attribute under half of the gap to unresolved V genes and leave the rest unexplained. V and J calls plus clone size are reproduced from that table; the DNA served to infer D and trimming. This sample comprises about 38,000 clones, approximately 84% of them detected only once. About 8% of the sample is held by the ten biggest clonotypes.

Sequenced here: blood, sampled before dendritic cell vaccination. The TCR comes from a human donor with glioblastoma. In this chain, TRBV7-3 is recombined with TRBJ1-2; no D gene can be assigned with confidence. The sequence in DNA is TGTGCCAGCAGCTTCGTTGGAGGGTCGGACTATGGCTACACCTTC. Translated, it gives CASSFVGGSDYGYTF.